The 4 T cell receptor beta chains given below trace back to one sample, sequenced in a study of T cell responses to AZD1222 COVID-19 vaccine. TCRdb's copy holds only in-frame clones and misses some; the assay was immunoSEQ multiplex PCR. There are tens of thousands of clones in the sample; 80% to 95% occur only once, and roughly 3.1% lies in the top ten. The sequenced sample was peripheral blood, obtained 28 days after the second AZD1222 dose. All receptors come from an adult who received the AZD1222 COVID-19 vaccine.

V gene TRBV11-2 combines with J gene TRBJ1-3; D is undetermined. Trimming took off 3 bases at V and 4 bases at J, with 7 bases between the two ends. In germline, CDR1 is SGHAT, CDR2 FQNNGV. This CDR3 is 13 amino acids long. CDR3 bases: TGTGCCAGCAGCTTCACCGAGGGAAACACCATATATTTT. It codes for CASSFTEGNTIYF.

V is TRBV15 and J is TRBJ1-4; D unclear. CDR1 and CDR2 (germline): LNHNV, YYDKDF (reference sequence). The CDR3 length is 13 residues. Trimming took off 1 base at V and 7 bases at J, with 7 bases between the two ends. As DNA, the CDR3 is TGTGCCACCAGCAGAGTCCCCAGTGAAAAACTGTTTTTT. Protein product: CATSRVPSEKLFF. The complete variable domain, with remaining parts taken from reference TRBV15 and TRBJ1-4, reads DAMVIQNPRYQVTQFGKPVTLSCSQTLNHNVMYWYQQKSSQAPKLLFHYYDKDFNNEADTPDNFQSRRPNTSFCFLDIRSPGLGDTAMYLCATSRVPSEKLFFGSGTQLSVL.

The rearrangement links TRBV7-2 to TRBJ2-1, with TRBD1 identical over 8 bases. V shed 5 bases, J shed 6 bases, and the junction held 6 bases outside the gene matches. The CDR3 has 14 residues. The germline CDR1 and CDR2 sequences are SGHTA and FQGNSA. CDR3 sequence (DNA): TGTGCCAGCAGCCCACAGGGACAGGCCAATGAGCAGTTCTTC. This encodes CASSPQGQANEQFF. Full variable domain (missing parts from reference TRBV7-2 and TRBJ2-1): GAGVSQSPSNKVTEKGKDVELRCDPISGHTALYWYRQSLGQGLEFLIYFQGNSAPDKSGLPSDRFSAERTGGSVSTLTIQRTQQEDSAVYLCASSPQGQANEQFFGPGTRLTVL.

This clone has only one observation. The chain uses TRBV5-4 and TRBJ1-1; D unclear. Germline CDR1 and CDR2: SGHNT and YYREEE (reference sequence). This CDR3 has 13 amino acids. V lost 1 base, J lost 8 bases, and 12 bases lay in between. The CDR3: CASSLIWATEAFF. CDR3 nucleotides: TGTGCCAGCAGCTTGATCTGGGCAACCGAAGCTTTCTTT.